This T cell receptor (beta chain) was captured in a study of T cell repertoires in cytomegalovirus infection. Study-level results: Frequencies of public TCR beta families were cumulated, and this identified carriers of CMV plus the relevant HLA.

As concerns this clonotype: Its matching antigen is unknown.

TCRdb processed the reads anew with MiXCR; each CDR3 protein has one entry. The table shows roughly 230,000 distinct CDR3 sequences, with approximately 22% occurring only once. CDR1 is DFQATT and CDR2 is SNEGSKA in the germline V gene (reference sequence). The V gene end was trimmed by 5 bases and the J gene end by 1 base; junction bases not matched to a gene: 5. CDR3 length: 14 amino acids. The sequence was obtained from a human donor in good health (CMV status not recorded). Some clones in this sample may be carry-over from other donors' samples. V and J are TRBV20-1 and TRBJ1-5, with 7 positions matching TRBD1. Material: CD8+ T cells from PBMCs. CDR3 in amino acids: CSALNRGSNQPQHF. The CDR3 DNA is TGCAGTGCTTTGAACAGGGGCAGCAATCAGCCCCAGCATTTT.